The 7 T cell receptor beta chains listed next were all sequenced from one sample in a study. One entry per CDR3 protein, called by TCRdb with MiXCR from the 5' RACE reads. The sample comprises some 45,000 distinct CDR3 sequences, 25% to 35% of which are singletons, and under 2.5% rests with the top ten. Sample: naive CD4+ T cells sorted from blood. Documented subset: naive CD4+ T cells, CD4+CD45RA+CD25-. Every receptor here comes from a female donor with breast cancer.

This clonotype was observed a single time. The rearrangement joins TRBV5-1 to TRBJ2-5; D remains ambiguous. The CDR3 spans 15 residues. The germline V gene encodes CDR1 SGHRS and CDR2 YFSETQ. With 1 base removed from V and 5 bases from J, the gap between germline ends came to 15 bases. CDR3 in DNA: TGCGCCAGCAGCTTGATGGTCAGGACCTCGGAGACCCAGTACTTC. Translating it yields CASSLMVRTSETQYF.

The genes are TRBV19 and TRBJ1-5; D perhaps matches TRBD1 (5 bases). Germline CDR1 and CDR2: LNHDA and SQIVND (reference sequence). The CDR3 is made up of 13 amino acids. Trimming removed 8 bases at V and 5 bases at J, with 13 bases between. CDR3 region: CASGRGRYQPQHF. CDR3 bases: TGTGCCAGTGGTCGGGGACGCTATCAGCCCCAGCATTTT.

The chain couples TRBV29-1 to TRBJ1-1; D remains unclear. CDR3 length: 12 amino acids. Germline V gene lookup returns CDR1 SQVTM and CDR2 ANQGSEA. Trimming left V 1 base short and J 8 bases short, with 11 bases between. CDR3 region: CSVEGLLREAFF. The CDR3 DNA follows: TGCAGCGTTGAAGGACTTCTGCGGGAAGCTTTCTTT.

The chain employs TRBV9 and TRBJ2-3; the match to TRBD2 covers 8 bases. This CDR3 is built from 14 residues. Germline V gene data show CDR1 as SGDLS and CDR2 as YYNGEE. V trimming: 0 bases; J trimming: 5 bases; junction bases outside the gene matches: 2. DNA of the CDR3: TGTGCCAGCAGCGTAGAGCTAGCGGGAGATACGCAGTATTTT. Translating gives CASSVELAGDTQYF.

This chain joins TRBV11-2 and TRBJ1-1; possible D gene TRBD1, 6 bases. The CDR3 has 15 residues. The V end was cut by 5 bases, the J end by 11 bases, with 24 bases between. Germline V gene lookup returns CDR1 SGHAT and CDR2 FQNNGV. DNA of the CDR3: TGTGCCAGCAGCCCAAGACAGGCATCATCGGTGATGGCTTTCTTT. Translated: CASSPRQASSVMAFF.

This sequence joins TRBV10-3 and TRBJ1-1; D remains ambiguous. The CDR3 loop spans 12 amino acids. The germline V gene has CDR1 ENHRY and CDR2 SYGVKD. Trimming shortened V by 4 bases and J by 6 bases, and 9 bases separated the two germline ends. CDR3 residues: CAISGGSAEAFF. CDR3 sequence (DNA): TGTGCCATCAGTGGAGGGTCGGCTGAAGCTTTCTTT.

J is TRBJ2-1 and V is TRBV5-1, with D unclear. The V gene's germline CDR1 is SGHRS and CDR2 YFSETQ. V lost 2 bases to trimming and J lost 8 bases, with 17 bases between them. CDR3 length equals 15 residues. The CDR3, as DNA: TGCGCCAGCAGCTTTGACGTGATGGGGATGGATGAGCAGTTCTTC. This gives the protein CASSFDVMGMDEQFF.